These T cell receptor beta chains were read from a single sample in a study of cytomegalovirus exposure and HLA in healthy donors. Repertoires were generated with immunoSEQ multiplex PCR, while TCRdb's copy carries only in-frame clones and drops some. Of 71,000 or so clones in the sample, approximately 94% were seen once. What was sequenced was PBMCs. These receptors all come from a woman between 18 and 29 years old in good health and CMV-seropositive. CDR3s include the opening cysteine and the closing phenylalanine or tryptophan. A D gene is named only where the DNA matches it firmly. Clone size is shown for a subset of rows, as once, few, many or a class of expanded clone.

V	J	size	D	CDR3	DNA
TRBV7-9	TRBJ2-5	.	.	CASSLVVLGQETQYF	TGTGCCAGCAGCTTAGTAGTGCTAGGCCAAGAGACCCAGTACTTC
TRBV7-2	TRBJ1-2	.	.	CASSQNRAGGYTF	TGTGCCAGCAGCCAAAACCGGGCGGGTGGCTACACCTTC
TRBV13	TRBJ1-5	.	TRBD1	CASSPGTGIQPQHF	TGTGCCAGCAGCCCCGGGACAGGGATTCAGCCCCAGCATTTT
TRBV6-6	TRBJ1-5	.	TRBD1	CASSYPGGRANQPQHF	TGTGCCAGCAGTTACCCAGGGGGCAGGGCCAATCAGCCCCAGCATTTT
TRBV5-1	TRBJ1-1	.	TRBD1	CASSNHRGVAFF	TGCGCCAGCAGCAACCACAGGGGGGTAGCTTTCTTT
TRBV11-3	TRBJ1-1	.	.	CASSSPRGGWTEAFF	TGTGCCAGCAGCTCCCCCCGCGGGGGTTGGACTGAAGCTTTCTTT
TRBV11-2	TRBJ2-2	.	.	CASSEGANTGELFF	TGTGCCAGCAGCGAGGGCGCCAACACCGGGGAGCTGTTTTTT
TRBV19	TRBJ2-1	.	TRBD1	CASSGSGTGNPNEQFF	TGTGCCAGTAGTGGATCCGGGACAGGAAACCCCAATGAGCAGTTCTTC
TRBV5-1	TRBJ2-1	.	.	CASSLGGGSYNEQFF	TGCGCCAGCAGCTTAGGGGGGGGGTCCTACAATGAGCAGTTCTTC
TRBV5-4	TRBJ1-1	.	.	CASSLMASDETEAFF	TGTGCCAGCAGCTTGATGGCTAGTGACGAAACTGAAGCTTTCTTT
TRBV29-1	TRBJ2-1	.	.	CSANNEQFF	TGCAGCGCCAATAATGAGCAGTTCTTC
TRBV2	TRBJ2-2	.	TRBD2	CASSLTTSGLTGELFF	TGTGCCAGCAGTCTCACGACTAGCGGGCTGACCGGGGAGCTGTTTTTT
TRBV6-1	TRBJ2-3	.	.	CASRLQGLGTDTQYF	TGTGCCAGCAGACTACAGGGCCTGGGCACAGATACGCAGTATTTT
TRBV19	TRBJ2-3	.	TRBD1	CASSSDRGTDTQYF	TGTGCCAGTAGTTCAGACAGGGGAACAGATACGCAGTATTTT
TRBV4-3	TRBJ1-2	.	TRBD1	CASSLQQGQIYGYTF	TGCGCCAGCAGCCTTCAACAGGGACAGATCTATGGCTACACCTTC
TRBV9	TRBJ2-2	.	.	CASSVDTTNTGELFF	TGTGCCAGCAGCGTAGACACCACCAACACCGGGGAGCTGTTTTTT
TRBV4-2	TRBJ2-3	.	TRBD2	CASSQFQAGGSTDTQYF	TGTGCCAGCAGCCAATTTCAGGCGGGAGGGAGCACAGATACGCAGTATTTT
TRBV5-6	TRBJ2-3	.	.	CASSLIEEAAGVTDTQYF	TGTGCCAGCAGCTTAATTGAGGAAGCGGCAGGAGTCACAGATACGCAGTATTTT
TRBV28	TRBJ1-5	.	.	CASSQNRDFSLSNQPQHF	TGTGCCAGCAGCCAAAACCGTGACTTCTCCCTAAGCAATCAGCCCCAGCATTTT
TRBV21-1	TRBJ2-1	.	.	CASSKAPRGVNEQFF	TGTGCCAGCAGCAAAGCGCCCCGGGGGGTAAATGAGCAGTTCTTC
TRBV4-2	TRBJ2-3	once	TRBD2	CASSPPGTRVTQYF	TGTGCCAGCAGCCCCCCTGGGACTAGGGTTACGCAGTATTTT
TRBV6-1	TRBJ1-5	.	.	CASSERGFGQPQHF	TGTGCCAGCAGTGAACGGGGTTTCGGCCAGCCCCAGCATTTT
TRBV5-6	TRBJ2-7	.	TRBD1	CASSPGTGVTYEQYF	TGTGCCAGCAGCCCAGGGACAGGAGTAACCTACGAGCAGTACTTC
TRBV4-1	TRBJ2-3	.	.	CASRQNQDTFTTSKVTDTQYF	TGCGCCAGCAGGCAAAACCAGGACACCTTTACCACTAGCAAGGTCACAGATACGCAGTATTTT
TRBV6-1	TRBJ2-2	.	TRBD1	CASGKQGANTGELFF	TGTGCCAGCGGAAAACAGGGGGCAAACACCGGGGAGCTGTTTTTT
TRBV9	TRBJ2-7	.	.	CASSVESGSSYEQYF	TGTGCCAGCAGCGTAGAAAGCGGCAGCTCCTACGAGCAGTACTTC
TRBV4-2	TRBJ2-1	.	TRBD2	CASSQEGTSVYNEQFF	TGTGCCAGCAGCCAAGAAGGGACTAGCGTCTACAATGAGCAGTTCTTC
TRBV7-9	TRBJ1-1	.	.	CASSSQENTEAFF	TGTGCCAGCAGCTCACAGGAGAACACTGAAGCTTTCTTT
TRBV9	TRBJ2-3	.	TRBD2	CASSPSGWGGIDTQYF	TGTGCCAGCAGCCCCTCCGGGTGGGGGGGAATAGATACGCAGTATTTT
TRBV7-3	TRBJ2-1	.	TRBD1	CASSEDRGSYNEQFF	TGTGCCAGCAGCGAAGACAGGGGATCCTACAATGAGCAGTTCTTC
TRBV2	TRBJ2-1	.	TRBD1	CASIVGTASYNEQFF	TGTGCCAGCATCGTGGGGACAGCCTCCTACAATGAGCAGTTCTTC
TRBV11-3	TRBJ2-7	.	.	CASSPQGIHEQYF	TGTGCCAGCAGCCCACAGGGCATCCACGAGCAGTACTTC
TRBV19	TRBJ2-7	.	TRBD2	CASSIVLAGGLEQYF	TGTGCCAGTAGTATAGTCCTAGCGGGAGGTCTCGAGCAGTACTTC
TRBV7-7	TRBJ2-7	.	TRBD1	CASSLAGQGSEQYF	TGTGCCAGCAGCTTAGCCGGACAGGGTTCCGAGCAGTACTTC
TRBV7-2	TRBJ1-4	.	.	CASSGRVGEKLFF	TGTGCCAGCAGCGGCAGGGTCGGGGAAAAACTGTTTTTT
TRBV28	TRBJ1-1	once	.	CASSLSQGVGAEAFF	TGTGCCAGCAGTTTATCGCAGGGCGTAGGGGCAGAAGCTTTCTTT
TRBV29-1	TRBJ1-2	.	TRBD1	CSVETGVGYTF	TGCAGCGTTGAGACAGGGGTTGGCTACACCTTC
TRBV7-9	TRBJ1-4	.	.	CASSVQARGEKLFF	TGTGCCAGCAGCGTACAAGCGCGAGGTGAAAAACTGTTTTTT
TRBV5-1	TRBJ2-7	.	.	CASSLLAGAYEQYF	TGCGCCAGCAGCTTGTTGGCAGGGGCCTACGAGCAGTACTTC
TRBV5-1	TRBJ2-1	.	.	CASSLRGYVYNEQFF	TGCGCCAGCAGCTTACGAGGGTATGTGTACAATGAGCAGTTCTTC
TRBV6-6	TRBJ2-7	once	.	CASTPWTGAYEQYF	TGTGCCAGCACCCCTTGGACGGGAGCCTACGAGCAGTACTTC
TRBV30	TRBJ1-4	.	.	CAWSPFVGAGNEKLFF	TGTGCCTGGAGTCCTTTTGTGGGGGCGGGTAATGAAAAACTGTTTTTT
TRBV2	TRBJ1-2	.	.	CASSEDSGGYTF	TGTGCCAGCAGTGAAGATTCGGGGGGCTACACCTTC
TRBV4-1	TRBJ1-4	.	.	CASSLVGGPEKLFF	TGCGCCAGCAGCCTAGTGGGGGGGCCGGAAAAACTGTTTTTT
TRBV28	TRBJ1-4	.	TRBD1	CASRRRDRPNEKLFF	TGTGCCAGCAGACGTAGGGACAGACCTAATGAAAAACTGTTTTTT
TRBV5-5	TRBJ1-6	.	.	CASSLGRYDSPLHF	TGTGCCAGCAGCTTGGGGCGGTACGATTCACCCCTCCACTTT